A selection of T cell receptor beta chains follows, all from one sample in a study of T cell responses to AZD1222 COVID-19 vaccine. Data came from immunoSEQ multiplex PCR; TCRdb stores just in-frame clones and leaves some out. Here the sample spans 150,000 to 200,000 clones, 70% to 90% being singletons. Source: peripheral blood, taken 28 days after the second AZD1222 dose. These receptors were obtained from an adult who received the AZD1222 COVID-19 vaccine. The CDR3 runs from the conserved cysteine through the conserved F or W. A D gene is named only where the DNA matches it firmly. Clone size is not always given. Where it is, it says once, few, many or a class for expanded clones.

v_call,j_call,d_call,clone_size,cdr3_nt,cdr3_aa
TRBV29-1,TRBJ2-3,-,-,TGCAGCGTTGAAGGGGTACAAGATACGCAGTATTTT,CSVEGVQDTQYF
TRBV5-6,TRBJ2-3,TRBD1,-,TGTGCCAGCAGCTCCTCAGGGACAGGGGTCCATACGCAGTATTTT,CASSSSGTGVHTQYF
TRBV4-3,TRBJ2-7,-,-,TGCGCCAGCAGCCCCCATCACTCTGACTCCTACGAGCAGTACTTC,CASSPHHSDSYEQYF
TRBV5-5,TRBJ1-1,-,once,TGTGCCAGCAGCGCAAGAAACACTGAAGCTTTCTTT,CASSARNTEAFF
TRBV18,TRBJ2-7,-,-,TGTGCCAGCTCACCTACGGGCAGGGCGTACGAGCAGTACTTC,CASSPTGRAYEQYF
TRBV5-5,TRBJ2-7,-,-,TGTGCCAGCAGCTTAGGGGGGCTAGGCGACGAGCAGTACTTC,CASSLGGLGDEQYF
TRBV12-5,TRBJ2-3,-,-,TGTGCTAGTGGTTTCGAGGATACGCAGTATTTT,CASGFEDTQYF
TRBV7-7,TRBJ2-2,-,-,TGTGCTAGCAGCTGGGGGCCGGGGACCGGGGAGCTGTTTTTT,CASSWGPGTGELFF
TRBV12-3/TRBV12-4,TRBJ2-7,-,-,TGTGCCAGCAGTCTATTAGACAGCTACGAGCAGTACTTC,CASSLLDSYEQYF
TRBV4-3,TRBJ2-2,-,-,TGCGCCAGCAGCCAAGAGGGAAACACCGGGGAGCTGTTTTTT,CASSQEGNTGELFF
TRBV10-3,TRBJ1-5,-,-,TGTGCCATCAGTGATGGAGAAGGAAACAATCAGCCCCAGCATTTT,CAISDGEGNNQPQHF
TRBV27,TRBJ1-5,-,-,TGTGCCAGCTCCTTAAGGGCGGGGGGTTATCAGCCCCAGCATTTT,CASSLRAGGYQPQHF
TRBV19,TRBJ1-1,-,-,TGTGCCAGTAGTATCCCCGCAACGAACACTGAAGCTTTCTTT,CASSIPATNTEAFF
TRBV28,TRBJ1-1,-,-,TGTGCCAGCACCCCATCACGCGGGTTGGGCACTGAAGCTTTCTTT,CASTPSRGLGTEAFF
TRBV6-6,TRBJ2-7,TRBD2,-,TGTGCCAGCAGTTACCGGGGGGACGAGCAGTACTTC,CASSYRGDEQYF
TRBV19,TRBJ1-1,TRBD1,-,TGTGCCAGTAGTATTATCAGACAGGGTGCATTTCCGAACACTGAAGCTTTCTTT,CASSIIRQGAFPNTEAFF
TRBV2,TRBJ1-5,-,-,TGTGCCAGCAGCTCCAGTACGAGCAATCAGCCCCAGCATTTT,CASSSSTSNQPQHF
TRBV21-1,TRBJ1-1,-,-,TGTGCCAGCAGCACACCTATGAACACTGAAGCTTTCTTT,CASSTPMNTEAFF
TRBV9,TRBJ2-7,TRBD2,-,TGTGCCAGCAGCGTAGGTACCCTTAGCGGGGGGGCCTACGAGCAGTACTTC,CASSVGTLSGGAYEQYF
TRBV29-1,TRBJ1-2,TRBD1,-,TGCAGCGTCCAACAGGGGCCTAACTATGGCTACACCTTC,CSVQQGPNYGYTF
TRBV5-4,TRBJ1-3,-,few,TGTGCCAGCAGCCTGAGGGCGAGCTCTGGAAACACCATATATTTT,CASSLRASSGNTIYF
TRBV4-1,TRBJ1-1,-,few,TGCGCCAGCAGCCTGGGGCCCGGGATGAACACTGAAGCTTTCTTT,CASSLGPGMNTEAFF
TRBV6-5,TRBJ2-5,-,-,TGTGCCAGCAGTATACTATGGGGCTACCAAGAGACCCAGTACTTC,CASSILWGYQETQYF
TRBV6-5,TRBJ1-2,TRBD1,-,TGTGCCAGCAGCCCCGGACAGGGGGTTGGCTACACCTTC,CASSPGQGVGYTF
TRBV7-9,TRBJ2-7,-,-,TGTGCCAGCAGCTTAGACGGGCCCTCCTACGAGCAGTACTTC,CASSLDGPSYEQYF
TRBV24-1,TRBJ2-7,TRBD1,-,TGTGCCACCAGTGATCCCGGGACAGGGGTCTACGAGCAGTACTTC,CATSDPGTGVYEQYF
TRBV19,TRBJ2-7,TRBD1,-,TGTGCCAGTAGTACTAGACAGGGGTCCTACGAGCAGTACTTC,CASSTRQGSYEQYF
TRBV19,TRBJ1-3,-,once,TGTGCCAGTAGTGTAGACACTCGATCCCGGTCGAATGGATATTTT,CASSVDTRSRSNGYF
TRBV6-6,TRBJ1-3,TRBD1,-,TGTGCCAGCAGTTACCCCACAGGGGTTGGAAACACCATATATTTT,CASSYPTGVGNTIYF
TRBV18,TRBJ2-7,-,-,TGTGCCAGCTCACCACTTGGGGGACAAGTCTACGAGCAGTACTTC,CASSPLGGQVYEQYF
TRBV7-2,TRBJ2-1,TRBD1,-,TGTGCCAGCAGCGGGACAGGGGTTAAGTTCTTC,CASSGTGVKFF
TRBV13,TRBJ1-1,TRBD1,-,TGTGCCAGCAGTATAGAGACCGGGACAGGGATGAACACTGAAGCTTTCTTT,CASSIETGTGMNTEAFF
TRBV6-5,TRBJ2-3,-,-,TGTGCCAGCAGTAAAAACAGGGGAGGTACGCAGTATTTT,CASSKNRGGTQYF
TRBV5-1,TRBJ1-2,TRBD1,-,TGCGCCAGCAGCTTATCAGGAAGGACAGGGGAAAACTATGGCTACACCTTC,CASSLSGRTGENYGYTF
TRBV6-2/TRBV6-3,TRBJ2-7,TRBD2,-,TGTGCCAGCAGTTATGGTTCTAGCGGGGCGCCCCTGGAGCAGTACTTC,CASSYGSSGAPLEQYF
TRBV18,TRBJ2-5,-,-,TGTGCCAGCTCACCAGTATTACAAGAGACCCAGTACTTC,CASSPVLQETQYF
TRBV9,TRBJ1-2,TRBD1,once,TGTGCCAGCAGCCCGGACAGGGGAAGCTATGGCTACACCTTC,CASSPDRGSYGYTF
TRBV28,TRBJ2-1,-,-,TGTGCCAGCAGTTTAATACAGGCCCACAATGAGCAGTTCTTC,CASSLIQAHNEQFF
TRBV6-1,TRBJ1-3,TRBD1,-,TGTGCCAGCAGTGCATACGGGACAGGGTTCGGAAACACCATATATTTT,CASSAYGTGFGNTIYF
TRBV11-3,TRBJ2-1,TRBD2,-,TGTGCCAGCAGCCCGTCCGGGACTAGGGCCTACAATGAGCAGTTCTTC,CASSPSGTRAYNEQFF
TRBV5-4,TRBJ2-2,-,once,TGTGCCAGCAGCACCAGACAGACAAACACCGGGGAGCTGTTTTTT,CASSTRQTNTGELFF
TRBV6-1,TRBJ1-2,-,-,TGTGCCAGCAGTGACCCCCGGGACCGTGCTAACTATGGCTACACCTTC,CASSDPRDRANYGYTF
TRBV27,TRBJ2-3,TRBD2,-,TGTGCCAGCAGTTACACTAGCGGGGGTCGGTATACGCAGTATTTT,CASSYTSGGRYTQYF
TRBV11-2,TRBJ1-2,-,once,TGTGCCAGCAGCTTAGTTAATGGAGGCTACACCTTC,CASSLVNGGYTF
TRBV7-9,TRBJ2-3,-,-,TGTGCCAGCAGCTTTCGAGACAGCACAGATACGCAGTATTTT,CASSFRDSTDTQYF
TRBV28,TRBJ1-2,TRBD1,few,TGTGCCGCCCGCAGTGCAGGGGGCTATGGCTACACCTTC,CAARSAGGYGYTF
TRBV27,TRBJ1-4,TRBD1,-,TGTGCCAGCAGTTTTGACAGGGTTCCTGAAAAACTGTTTTTT,CASSFDRVPEKLFF
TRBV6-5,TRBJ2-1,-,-,TGTGCCAGCAGCGAGAGGGGGGACTACAATGAGCAGTTCTTC,CASSERGDYNEQFF
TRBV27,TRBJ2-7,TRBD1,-,TGTGCCAGCAGTTCACGGACAGGTTCCTACGAGCAGTACTTC,CASSSRTGSYEQYF
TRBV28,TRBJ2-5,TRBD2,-,TGTGCCAGCAGTTTGCCCCATAGCGGGGGAGAGACCCAGTACTTC,CASSLPHSGGETQYF
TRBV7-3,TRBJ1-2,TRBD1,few,TGTGCCAGCAGCGCGCAACAGGGGGGTGTTGATGGCTACACCTTC,CASSAQQGGVDGYTF
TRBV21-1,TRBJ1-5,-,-,TGTGCCAGCAGCAAGAGCTCGGTCAGCGAGGGACAGCCCCAGCATTTT,CASSKSSVSEGQPQHF
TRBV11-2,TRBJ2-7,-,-,TGTGCCAGCAGCTTAGGGCCCCCCCGTGGGCAGTACTTC,CASSLGPPRGQYF
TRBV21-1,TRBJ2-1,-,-,TGTGCCAGCATCCACGACAGGGGACTAGCGGGGACTAATGAGCAGTTCTTC,CASIHDRGLAGTNEQFF